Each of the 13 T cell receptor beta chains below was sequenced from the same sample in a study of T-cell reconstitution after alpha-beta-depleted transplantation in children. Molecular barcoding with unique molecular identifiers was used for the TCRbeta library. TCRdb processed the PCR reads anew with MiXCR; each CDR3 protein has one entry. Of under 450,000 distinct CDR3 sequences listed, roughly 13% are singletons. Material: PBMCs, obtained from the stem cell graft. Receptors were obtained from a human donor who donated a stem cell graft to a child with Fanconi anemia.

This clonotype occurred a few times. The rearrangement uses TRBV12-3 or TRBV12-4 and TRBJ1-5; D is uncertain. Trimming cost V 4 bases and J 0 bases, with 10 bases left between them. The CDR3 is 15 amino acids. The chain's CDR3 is CASSWALNSNQPQHF. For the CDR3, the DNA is TGTGCCAGCAGTTGGGCTCTGAATAGCAATCAGCCCCAGCATTTT.

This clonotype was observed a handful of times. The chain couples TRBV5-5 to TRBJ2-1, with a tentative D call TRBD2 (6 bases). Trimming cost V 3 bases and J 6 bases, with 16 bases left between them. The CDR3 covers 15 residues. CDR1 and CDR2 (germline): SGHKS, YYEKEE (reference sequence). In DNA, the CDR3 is TGTGCCAGCAGCTCCTTGCGGGGCCCCACCAATGAGCAGTTCTTC. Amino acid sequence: CASSSLRGPTNEQFF. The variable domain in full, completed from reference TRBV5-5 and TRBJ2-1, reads DAGVTQSPTHLIKTRGQQVTLRCSPISGHKSVSWYQQVLGQGPQFIFQYYEKEERGRGNFPDRFSARQFPNYSSELNVNALLLGDSALYLCASSSLRGPTNEQFFGPGTRLTVL.

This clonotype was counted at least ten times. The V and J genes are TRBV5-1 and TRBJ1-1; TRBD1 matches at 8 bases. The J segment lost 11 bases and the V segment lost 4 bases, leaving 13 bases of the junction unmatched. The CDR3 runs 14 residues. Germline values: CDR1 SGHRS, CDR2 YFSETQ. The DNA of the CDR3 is TGCGCCAGCAGCCGAGGACCGACAGGGGCCTGGGCTTTCTTT. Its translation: CASSRGPTGAWAFF.

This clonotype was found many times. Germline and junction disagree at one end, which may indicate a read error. CDR3 nucleotide sequence: TGTGCCAGCAGCTTAGGAGGAGGGGACTACAATGAGCAGTTCTTC. Residues: CASSLGGGDYNEQFF. The chain is built from TRBV5-1 and TRBJ2-1; weak D call: TRBD2 (6 bases). The CDR3 runs 15 residues. Germline values: CDR1 SGHRS, CDR2 YFSETQ.

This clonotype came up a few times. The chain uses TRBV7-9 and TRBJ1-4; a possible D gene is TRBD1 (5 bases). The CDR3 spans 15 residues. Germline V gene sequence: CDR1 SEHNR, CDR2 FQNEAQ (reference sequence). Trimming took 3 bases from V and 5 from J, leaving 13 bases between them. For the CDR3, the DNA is TGTGCCAGCAGCTTCACGGGGGAAGGAAATGAAAAACTGTTTTTT. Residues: CASSFTGEGNEKLFF.

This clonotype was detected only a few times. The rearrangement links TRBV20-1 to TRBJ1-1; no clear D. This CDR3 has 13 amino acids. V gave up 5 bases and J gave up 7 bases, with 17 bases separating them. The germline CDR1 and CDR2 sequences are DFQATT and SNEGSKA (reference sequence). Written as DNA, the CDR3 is TGCAGTGCTGGGCCAGGACCCAAACGTGAAGCTTTCTTT. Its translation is CSAGPGPKREAFF.

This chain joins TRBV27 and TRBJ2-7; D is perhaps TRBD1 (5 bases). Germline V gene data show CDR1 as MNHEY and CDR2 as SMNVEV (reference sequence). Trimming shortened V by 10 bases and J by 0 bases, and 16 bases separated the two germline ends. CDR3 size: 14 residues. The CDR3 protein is CAIPGQKSSYEQYV. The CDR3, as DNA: TGTGCCATTCCAGGGCAGAAGAGCTCCTACGAGCAGTACGTC.

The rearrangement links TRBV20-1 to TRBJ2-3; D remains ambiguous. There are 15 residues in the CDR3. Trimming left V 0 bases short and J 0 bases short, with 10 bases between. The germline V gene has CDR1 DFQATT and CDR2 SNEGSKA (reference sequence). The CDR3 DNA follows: TGCAGTGCTAGAGATCCAAAACACAGCACAGATACGCAGTATTTT. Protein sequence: CSARDPKHSTDTQYF.

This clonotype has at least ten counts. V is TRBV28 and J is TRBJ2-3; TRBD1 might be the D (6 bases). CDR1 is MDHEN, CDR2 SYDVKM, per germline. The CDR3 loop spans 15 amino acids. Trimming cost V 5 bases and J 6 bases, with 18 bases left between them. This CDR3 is CASSPQQGLWDTQYF. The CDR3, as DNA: TGTGCCAGCAGTCCCCAACAGGGCCTGTGGGATACGCAGTATTTT.

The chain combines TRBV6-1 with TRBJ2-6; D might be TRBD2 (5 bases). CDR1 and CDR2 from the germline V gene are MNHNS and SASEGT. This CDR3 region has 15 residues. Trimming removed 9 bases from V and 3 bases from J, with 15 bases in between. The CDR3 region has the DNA TGTGCCAGTGCCAGAGGGATCGGTGGGGCCAACGTCCTGACTTTC. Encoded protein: CASARGIGGANVLTF.

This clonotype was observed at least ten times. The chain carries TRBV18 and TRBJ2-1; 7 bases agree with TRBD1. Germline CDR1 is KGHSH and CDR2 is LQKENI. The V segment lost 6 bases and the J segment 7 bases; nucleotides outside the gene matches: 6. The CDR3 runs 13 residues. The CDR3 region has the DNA TGTGCCAGCTCCGTTGGGACAGCAAATGAGCAGTTCTTC. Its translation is CASSVGTANEQFF.

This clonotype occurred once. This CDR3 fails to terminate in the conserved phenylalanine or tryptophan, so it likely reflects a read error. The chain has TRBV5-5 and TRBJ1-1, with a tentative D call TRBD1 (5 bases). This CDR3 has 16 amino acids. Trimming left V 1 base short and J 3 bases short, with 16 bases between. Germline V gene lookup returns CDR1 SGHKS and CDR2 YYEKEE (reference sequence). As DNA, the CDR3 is TGTGCCAGCAGCTTGTCCAGGGACCTGGTATACACTGAAGCTTTCTGT. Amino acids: CASSLSRDLVYTEAFC.

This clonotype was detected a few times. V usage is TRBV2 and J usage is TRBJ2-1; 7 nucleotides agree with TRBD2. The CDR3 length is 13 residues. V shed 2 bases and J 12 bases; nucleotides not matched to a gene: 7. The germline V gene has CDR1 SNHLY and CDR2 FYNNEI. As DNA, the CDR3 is TGTGCCAGCAGTGAAAGGTTCGGCGGGGGGCAGTTCTTC. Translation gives CASSERFGGGQFF. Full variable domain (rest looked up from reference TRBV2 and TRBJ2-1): EPEVTQTPSHQVTQMGQEVILRCVPISNHLYFYWYRQILGQKVEFLVSFYNNEISEKSEIFDDQFSVERPDGSNFTLKIRSTKLEDSAMYFCASSERFGGGQFFGPGTRLTVL.